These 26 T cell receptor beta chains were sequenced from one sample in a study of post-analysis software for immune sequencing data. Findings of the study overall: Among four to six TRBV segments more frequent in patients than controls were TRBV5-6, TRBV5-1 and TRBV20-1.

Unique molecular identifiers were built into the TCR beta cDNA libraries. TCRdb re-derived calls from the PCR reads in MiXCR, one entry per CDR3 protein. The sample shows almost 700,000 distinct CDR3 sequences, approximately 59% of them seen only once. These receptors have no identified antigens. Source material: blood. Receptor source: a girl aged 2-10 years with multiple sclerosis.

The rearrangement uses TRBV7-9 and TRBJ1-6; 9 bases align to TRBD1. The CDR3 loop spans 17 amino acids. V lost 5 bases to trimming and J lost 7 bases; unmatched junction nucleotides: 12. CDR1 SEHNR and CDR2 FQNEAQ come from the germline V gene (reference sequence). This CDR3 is CASSPNRGQILNSPLHF. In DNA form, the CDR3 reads TGTGCCAGCAGCCCCAACAGGGGGCAGATTTTAAATTCACCCCTCCACTTT.

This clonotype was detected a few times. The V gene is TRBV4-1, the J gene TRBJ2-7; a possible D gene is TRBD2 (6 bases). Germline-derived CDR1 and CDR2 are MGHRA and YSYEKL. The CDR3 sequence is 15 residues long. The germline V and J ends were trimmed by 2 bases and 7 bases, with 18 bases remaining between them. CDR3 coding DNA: TGCGCCAGCAGCCAACCGACTAGTTCCCGATCGGAGCAGTACTTC. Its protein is CASSQPTSSRSEQYF.

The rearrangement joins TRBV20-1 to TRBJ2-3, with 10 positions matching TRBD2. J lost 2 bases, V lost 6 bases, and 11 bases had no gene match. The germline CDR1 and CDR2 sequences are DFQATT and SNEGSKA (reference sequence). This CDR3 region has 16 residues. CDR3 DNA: TGCAGTGCGAGGCTAGCGGGGGCCCCAAACACAGATACGCAGTATTTT. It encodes CSARLAGAPNTDTQYF.

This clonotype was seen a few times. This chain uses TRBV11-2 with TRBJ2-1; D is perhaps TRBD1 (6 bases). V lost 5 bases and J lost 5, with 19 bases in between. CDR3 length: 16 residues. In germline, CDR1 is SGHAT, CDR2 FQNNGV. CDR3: CASSGVPEQGNNEQFF. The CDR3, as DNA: TGTGCCAGCAGCGGCGTGCCGGAACAGGGAAACAATGAGCAGTTCTTC.

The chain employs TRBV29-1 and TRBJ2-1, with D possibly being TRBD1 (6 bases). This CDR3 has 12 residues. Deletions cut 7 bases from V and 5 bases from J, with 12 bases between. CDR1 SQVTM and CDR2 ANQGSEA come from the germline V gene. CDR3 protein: CSARTENNEQFF. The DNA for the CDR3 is TGCAGCGCCCGGACAGAAAACAATGAGCAGTTCTTC.

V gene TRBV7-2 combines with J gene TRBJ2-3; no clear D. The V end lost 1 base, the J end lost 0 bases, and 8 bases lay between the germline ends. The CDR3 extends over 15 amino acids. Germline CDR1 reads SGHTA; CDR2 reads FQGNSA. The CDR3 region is CASSLGLQSTDTQYF. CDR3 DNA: TGTGCCAGCAGCTTAGGGCTGCAGAGCACAGATACGCAGTATTTT.

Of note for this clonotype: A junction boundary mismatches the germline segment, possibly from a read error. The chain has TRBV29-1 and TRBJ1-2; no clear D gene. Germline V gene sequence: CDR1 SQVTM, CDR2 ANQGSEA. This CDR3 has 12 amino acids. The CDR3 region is CSVLGENYGCTF. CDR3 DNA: TGCAGCGTTTTGGGAGAGAACTATGGCTGCACCTTC.

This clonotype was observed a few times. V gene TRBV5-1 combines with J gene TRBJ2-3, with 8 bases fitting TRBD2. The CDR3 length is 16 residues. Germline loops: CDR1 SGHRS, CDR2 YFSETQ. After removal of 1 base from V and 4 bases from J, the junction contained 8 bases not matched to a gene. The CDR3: CASSLYREGRADTQYF. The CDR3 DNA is TGCGCCAGCAGCTTGTACCGGGAGGGCCGCGCAGATACGCAGTATTTT.

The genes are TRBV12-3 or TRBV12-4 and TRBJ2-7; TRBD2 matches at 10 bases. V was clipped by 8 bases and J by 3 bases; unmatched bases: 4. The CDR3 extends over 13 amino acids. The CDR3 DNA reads TGTGCCAGCCGAGCGGGAGGGGACTACGAGCAGTACTTC. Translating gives CASRAGGDYEQYF.

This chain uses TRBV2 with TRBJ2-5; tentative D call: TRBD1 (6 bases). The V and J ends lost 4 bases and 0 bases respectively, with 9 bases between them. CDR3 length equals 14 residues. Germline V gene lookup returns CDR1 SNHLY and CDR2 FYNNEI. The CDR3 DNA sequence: TGTGCCAGCAGTGGACAGGTCTACCAAGAGACCCAGTACTTC. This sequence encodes CASSGQVYQETQYF.

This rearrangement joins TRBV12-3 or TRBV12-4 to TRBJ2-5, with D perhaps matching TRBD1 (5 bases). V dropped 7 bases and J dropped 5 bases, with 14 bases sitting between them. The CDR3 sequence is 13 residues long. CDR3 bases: TGTGCCAGCACTGGGCCAGGGCGGGAGACCCAGTACTTC. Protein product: CASTGPGRETQYF.

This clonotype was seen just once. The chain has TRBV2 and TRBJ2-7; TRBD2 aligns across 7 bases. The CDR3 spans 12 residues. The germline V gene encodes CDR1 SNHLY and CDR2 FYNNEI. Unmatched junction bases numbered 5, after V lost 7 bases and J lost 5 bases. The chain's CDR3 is CASMGGSHEQYF. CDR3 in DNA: TGTGCCAGCATGGGGGGGTCCCACGAGCAGTACTTC.

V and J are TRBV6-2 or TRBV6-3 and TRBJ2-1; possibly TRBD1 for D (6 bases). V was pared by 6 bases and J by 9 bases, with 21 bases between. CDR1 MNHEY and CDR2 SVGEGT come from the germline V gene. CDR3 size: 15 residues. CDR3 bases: TGTGCCAGCAGCCCCACCACAGGGTTCAGAGGTGAGCAGTTCTTC. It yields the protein CASSPTTGFRGEQFF.

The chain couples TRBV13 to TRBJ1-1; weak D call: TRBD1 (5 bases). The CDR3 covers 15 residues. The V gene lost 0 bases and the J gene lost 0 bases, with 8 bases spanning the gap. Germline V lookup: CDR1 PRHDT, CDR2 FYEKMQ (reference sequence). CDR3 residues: CASSLGRGLNTEAFF. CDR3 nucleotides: TGTGCCAGCAGCTTAGGTCGGGGACTGAACACTGAAGCTTTCTTT.

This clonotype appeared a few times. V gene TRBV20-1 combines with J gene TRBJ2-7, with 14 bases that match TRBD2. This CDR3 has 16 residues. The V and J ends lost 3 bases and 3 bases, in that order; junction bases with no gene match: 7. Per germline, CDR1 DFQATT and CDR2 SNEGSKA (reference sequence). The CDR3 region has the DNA TGCAGTGCTAGGGGACTAGCGGGAGTTGGGAGCTACGAGCAGTACTTC. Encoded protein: CSARGLAGVGSYEQYF.

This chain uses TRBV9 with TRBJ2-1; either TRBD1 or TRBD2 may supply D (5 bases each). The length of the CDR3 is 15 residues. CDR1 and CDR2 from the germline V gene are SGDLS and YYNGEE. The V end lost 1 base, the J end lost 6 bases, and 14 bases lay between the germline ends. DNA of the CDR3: TGTGCCAGCAGCGTACTCAGGGAGAGGGGCAATGAGCAGTTCTTC. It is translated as CASSVLRERGNEQFF.

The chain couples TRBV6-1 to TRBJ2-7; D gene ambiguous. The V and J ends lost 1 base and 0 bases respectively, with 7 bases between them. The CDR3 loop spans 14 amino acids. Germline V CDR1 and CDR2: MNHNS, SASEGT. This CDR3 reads CASSEGNLSYEQYF. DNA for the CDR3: TGTGCCAGCAGTGAAGGCAACCTCTCCTACGAGCAGTACTTC.

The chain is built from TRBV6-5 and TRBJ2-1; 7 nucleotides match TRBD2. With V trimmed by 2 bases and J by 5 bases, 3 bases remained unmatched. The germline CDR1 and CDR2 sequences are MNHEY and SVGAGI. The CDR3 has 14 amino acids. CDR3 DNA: TGTGCCAGCAGTTACGGCGGGGGAGACAATGAGCAGTTCTTC. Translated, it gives CASSYGGGDNEQFF.

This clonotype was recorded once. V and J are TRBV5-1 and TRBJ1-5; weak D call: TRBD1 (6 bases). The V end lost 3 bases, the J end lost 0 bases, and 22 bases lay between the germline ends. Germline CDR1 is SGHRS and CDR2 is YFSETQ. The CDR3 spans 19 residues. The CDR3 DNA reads TGCGCCAGCAGCTCTAAAAGACAGGCCGTCGCTCATAGCAATCAGCCCCAGCATTTT. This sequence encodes CASSSKRQAVAHSNQPQHF.

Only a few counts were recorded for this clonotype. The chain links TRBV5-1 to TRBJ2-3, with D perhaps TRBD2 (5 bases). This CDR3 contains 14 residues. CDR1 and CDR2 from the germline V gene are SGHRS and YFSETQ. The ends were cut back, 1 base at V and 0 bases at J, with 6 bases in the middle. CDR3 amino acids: CASSLPGSTDTQYF. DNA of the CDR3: TGCGCCAGCAGCTTGCCGGGGAGCACAGATACGCAGTATTTT.

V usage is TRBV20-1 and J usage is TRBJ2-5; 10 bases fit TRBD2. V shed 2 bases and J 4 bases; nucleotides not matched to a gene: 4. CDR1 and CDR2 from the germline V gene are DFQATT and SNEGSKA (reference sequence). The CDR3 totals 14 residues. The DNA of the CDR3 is TGCAGTGCTAGAAGGACTAGCGGTGGAGAGACCCAGTACTTC. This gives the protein CSARRTSGGETQYF.

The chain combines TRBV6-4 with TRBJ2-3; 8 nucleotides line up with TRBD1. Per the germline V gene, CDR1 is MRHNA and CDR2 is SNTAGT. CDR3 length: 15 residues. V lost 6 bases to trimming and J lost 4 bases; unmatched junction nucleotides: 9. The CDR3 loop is CASSRTGWGADTQYF. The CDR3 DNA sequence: TGTGCCAGCAGCCGGACAGGGTGGGGCGCAGATACGCAGTATTTT.

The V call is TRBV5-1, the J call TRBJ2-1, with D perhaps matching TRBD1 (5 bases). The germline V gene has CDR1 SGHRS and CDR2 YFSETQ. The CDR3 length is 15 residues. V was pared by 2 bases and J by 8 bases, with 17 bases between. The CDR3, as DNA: TGCGCCAGCAGCTTAAATGGGCAGGGTGTCGATGAGCAGTTCTTC. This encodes CASSLNGQGVDEQFF.

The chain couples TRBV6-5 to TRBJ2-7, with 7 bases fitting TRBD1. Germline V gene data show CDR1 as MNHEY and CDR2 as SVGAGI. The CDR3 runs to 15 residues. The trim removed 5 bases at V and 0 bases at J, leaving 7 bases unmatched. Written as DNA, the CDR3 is TGTGCCAGCAGTAAGACAGGGTTGAGCTCCTACGAGCAGTACTTC. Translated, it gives CASSKTGLSSYEQYF.

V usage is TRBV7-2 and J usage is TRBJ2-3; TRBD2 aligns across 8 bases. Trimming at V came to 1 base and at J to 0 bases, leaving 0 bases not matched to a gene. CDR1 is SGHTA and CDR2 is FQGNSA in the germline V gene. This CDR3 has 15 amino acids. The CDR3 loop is CASSLERGSTDTQYF. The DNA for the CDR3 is TGTGCCAGCAGCTTAGAGCGGGGGAGCACAGATACGCAGTATTTT.

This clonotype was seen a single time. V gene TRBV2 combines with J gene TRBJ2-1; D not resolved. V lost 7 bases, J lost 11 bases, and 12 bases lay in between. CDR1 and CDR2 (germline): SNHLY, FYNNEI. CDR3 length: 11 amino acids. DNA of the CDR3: TGTGCCAGCACACCGGACCACAAGCAGTTCTTC. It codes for CASTPDHKQFF.